The clone carrying this T cell receptor (beta chain) was recorded once. Per the original methods: Filtering differed since immunoSEQ provided only junctions, with no quality scores. The assay was immunoSEQ multiplex PCR, and TCRdb's table has in-frame clones only and misses some. V and J calls and clone size are copied from that table; D and trimming were computed from the DNA. The data hold 760,000 or so clones, with about 97% observed a single time. Naive CD8 cells, CD45RO-negative and positively selected for CCR7, excluded terminally differentiated effector memory CD45RA+ cells. This sample was taken from a study of shared clonotypes between healthy human individuals. CDR1 and CDR2 from the germline V gene are SEHNR and FQNEAQ (reference sequence). Unmatched junction bases numbered 4, after V lost 2 bases and J lost 8 bases. The CDR3 sequence is 16 residues long.

V usage is TRBV7-9 and J usage is TRBJ2-1; 15 nucleotides line up with TRBD2. The TCR was taken from a man aged 25 to 45 in good health. The specimen sequenced was naive CD8+ T cells sorted from blood. DNA of the CDR3: TGTGCCAGCAGCTTAAAAAGGACTAGCGGGAGGGATGAGCAGTTCTTC. Amino acid sequence: CASSLKRTSGRDEQFF. Together with reference TRBV7-9 and TRBJ2-1, the CDR3 gives the full variable domain: DTGVSQNPRHKITKRGQNVTFRCDPISEHNRLYWYRQTLGQGPEFLTYFQNEAQLEKSRLLSDRFSAERPKGSFSTLEIQRTEQGDSAMYLCASSLKRTSGRDEQFFGPGTRLTVL.